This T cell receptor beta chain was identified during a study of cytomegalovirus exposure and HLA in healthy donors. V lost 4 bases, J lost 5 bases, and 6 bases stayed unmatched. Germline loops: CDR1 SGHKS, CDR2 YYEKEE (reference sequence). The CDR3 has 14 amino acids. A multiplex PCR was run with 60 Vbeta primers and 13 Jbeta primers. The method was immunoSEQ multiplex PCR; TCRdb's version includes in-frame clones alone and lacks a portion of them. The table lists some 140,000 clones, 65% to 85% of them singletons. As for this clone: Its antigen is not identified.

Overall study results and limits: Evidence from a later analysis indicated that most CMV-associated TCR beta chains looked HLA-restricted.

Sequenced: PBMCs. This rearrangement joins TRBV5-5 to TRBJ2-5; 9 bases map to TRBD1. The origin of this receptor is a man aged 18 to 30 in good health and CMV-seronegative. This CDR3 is CASSMRTGVETQYF. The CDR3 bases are TGTGCCAGCAGCATGAGGACAGGGGTGGAGACCCAGTACTTC.